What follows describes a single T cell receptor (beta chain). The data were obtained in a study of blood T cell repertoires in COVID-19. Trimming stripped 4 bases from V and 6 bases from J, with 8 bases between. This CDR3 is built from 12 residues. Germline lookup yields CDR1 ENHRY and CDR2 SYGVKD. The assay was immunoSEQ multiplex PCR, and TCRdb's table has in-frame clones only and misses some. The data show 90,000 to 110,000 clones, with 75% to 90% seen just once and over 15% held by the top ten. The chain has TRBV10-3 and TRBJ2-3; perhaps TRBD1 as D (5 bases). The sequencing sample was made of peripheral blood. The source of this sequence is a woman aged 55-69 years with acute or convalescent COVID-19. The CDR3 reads CAISAQGDTQYF. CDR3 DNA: TGTGCCATCAGTGCCCAGGGCGATACGCAGTATTTT.